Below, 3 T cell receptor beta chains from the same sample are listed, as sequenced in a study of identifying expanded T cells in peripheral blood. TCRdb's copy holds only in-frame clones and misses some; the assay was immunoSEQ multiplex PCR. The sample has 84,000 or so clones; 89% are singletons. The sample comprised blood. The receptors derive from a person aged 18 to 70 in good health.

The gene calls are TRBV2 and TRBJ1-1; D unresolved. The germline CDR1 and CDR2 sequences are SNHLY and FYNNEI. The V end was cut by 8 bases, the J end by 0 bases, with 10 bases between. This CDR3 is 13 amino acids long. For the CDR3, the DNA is TGTGCCAGCCGGCGTTTTATGAACACTGAAGCTTTCTTT. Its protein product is CASRRFMNTEAFF.

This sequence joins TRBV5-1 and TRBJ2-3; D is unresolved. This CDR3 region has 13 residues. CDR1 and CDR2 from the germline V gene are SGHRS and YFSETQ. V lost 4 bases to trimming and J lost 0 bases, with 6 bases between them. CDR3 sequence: CASSAPSTDTQYF. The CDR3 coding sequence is TGCGCCAGCAGCGCCCCTAGCACAGATACGCAGTATTTT. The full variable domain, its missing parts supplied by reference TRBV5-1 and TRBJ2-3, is KAGVTQTPRYLIKTRGQQVTLSCSPISGHRSVSWYQQTPGQGLQFLFEYFSETQRNKGNFPGRFSGRQFSNSRSEMNVSTLELGDSALYLCASSAPSTDTQYFGPGTRLTVL.

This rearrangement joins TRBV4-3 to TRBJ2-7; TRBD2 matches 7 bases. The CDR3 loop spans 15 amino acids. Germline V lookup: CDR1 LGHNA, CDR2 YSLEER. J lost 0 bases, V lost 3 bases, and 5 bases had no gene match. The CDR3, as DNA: TGCGCCAGCAGCCAGGCTAGCGGAAGCTCCTACGAGCAGTACTTC. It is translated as CASSQASGSSYEQYF.